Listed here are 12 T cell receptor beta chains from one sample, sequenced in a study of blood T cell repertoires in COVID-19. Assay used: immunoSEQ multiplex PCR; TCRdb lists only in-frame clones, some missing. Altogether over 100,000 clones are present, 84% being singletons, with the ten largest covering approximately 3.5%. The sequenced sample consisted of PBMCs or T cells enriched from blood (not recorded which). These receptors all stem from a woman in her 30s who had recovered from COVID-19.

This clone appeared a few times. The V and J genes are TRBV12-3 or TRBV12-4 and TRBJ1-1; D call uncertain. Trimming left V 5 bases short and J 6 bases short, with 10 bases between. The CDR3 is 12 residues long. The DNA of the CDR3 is TGTGCCAGCAGTCCCACTAGGGCTGAAGCTTTCTTT. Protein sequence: CASSPTRAEAFF.

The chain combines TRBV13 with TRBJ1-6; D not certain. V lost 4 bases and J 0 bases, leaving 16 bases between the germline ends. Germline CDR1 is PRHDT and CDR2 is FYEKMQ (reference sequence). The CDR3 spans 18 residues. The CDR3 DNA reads TGTGCCAGCAGCTCGATCACGCGGTTGAGCTCCTATAATTCACCCCTCCACTTT. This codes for CASSSITRLSSYNSPLHF.

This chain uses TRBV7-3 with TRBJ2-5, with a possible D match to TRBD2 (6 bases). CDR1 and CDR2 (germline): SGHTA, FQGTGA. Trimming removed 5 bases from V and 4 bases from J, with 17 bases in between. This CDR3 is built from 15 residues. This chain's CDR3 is CASSRGLRPGETQYF. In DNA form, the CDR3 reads TGTGCCAGCAGCAGAGGACTACGACCCGGAGAGACCCAGTACTTC.

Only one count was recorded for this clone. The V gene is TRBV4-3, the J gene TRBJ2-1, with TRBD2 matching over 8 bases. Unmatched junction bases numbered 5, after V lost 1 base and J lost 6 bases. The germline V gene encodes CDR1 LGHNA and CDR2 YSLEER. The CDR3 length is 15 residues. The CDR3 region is CASSQVAGRGNEQFF. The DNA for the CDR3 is TGCGCCAGCAGCCAAGTAGCGGGAAGGGGCAATGAGCAGTTCTTC.

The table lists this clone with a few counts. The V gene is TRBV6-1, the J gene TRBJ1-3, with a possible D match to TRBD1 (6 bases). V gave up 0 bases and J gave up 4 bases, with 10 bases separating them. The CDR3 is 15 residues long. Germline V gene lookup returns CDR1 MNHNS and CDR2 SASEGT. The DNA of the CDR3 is TGTGCCAGCAGTGAAGCGGACAGTGAAGGAAACACCATATATTTT. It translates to CASSEADSEGNTIYF.

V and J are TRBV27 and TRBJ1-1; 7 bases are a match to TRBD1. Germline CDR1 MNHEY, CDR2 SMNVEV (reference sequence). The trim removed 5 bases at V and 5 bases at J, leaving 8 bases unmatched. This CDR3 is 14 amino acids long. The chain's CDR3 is CASSSDRVATEAFF. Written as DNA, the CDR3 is TGTGCCAGCAGTAGCGACAGGGTGGCGACTGAAGCTTTCTTT.

The CDR3, as DNA: TGTGCCAGCAGCGTCGGGGGAGTGGATGGGTACAATGAGCAGTTCTTC. This codes for CASSVGGVDGYNEQFF. The chain couples TRBV9 to TRBJ2-1, with D possibly being TRBD2 (6 bases). V was clipped by 2 bases and J by 4 bases, with 16 bases between them. Per the germline V gene, CDR1 is SGDLS and CDR2 is YYNGEE. The CDR3 loop spans 16 amino acids.

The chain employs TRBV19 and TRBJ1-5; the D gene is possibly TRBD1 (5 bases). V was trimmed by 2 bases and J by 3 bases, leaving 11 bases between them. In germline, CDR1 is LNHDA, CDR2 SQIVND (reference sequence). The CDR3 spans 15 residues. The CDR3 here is CASSIRGSFNQPQHF. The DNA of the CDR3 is TGTGCCAGTAGTATAAGGGGCAGCTTCAATCAGCCCCAGCATTTT. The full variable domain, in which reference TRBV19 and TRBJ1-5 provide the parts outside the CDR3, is DGGITQSPKYLFRKEGQNVTLSCEQNLNHDAMYWYRQDPGQGLRLIYYSQIVNDFQKGDIAEGYSVSREKKESFPLTVTSAQKNPTAFYLCASSIRGSFNQPQHFGDGTRLSIL.

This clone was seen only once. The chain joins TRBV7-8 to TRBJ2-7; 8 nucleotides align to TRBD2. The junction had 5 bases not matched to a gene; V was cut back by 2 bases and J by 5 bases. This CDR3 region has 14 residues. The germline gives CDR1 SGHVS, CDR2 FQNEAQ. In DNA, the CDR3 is TGTGCCAGCAGCTTACCGGGACTAGTTGACGAGCAGTACTTC. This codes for CASSLPGLVDEQYF.

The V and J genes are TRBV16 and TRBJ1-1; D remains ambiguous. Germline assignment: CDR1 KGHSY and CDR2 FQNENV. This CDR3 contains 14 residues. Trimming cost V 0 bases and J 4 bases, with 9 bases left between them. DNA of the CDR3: TGTGCCAGCAGCCAATCGAACCCGGGCACTGAAGCTTTCTTT. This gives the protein CASSQSNPGTEAFF.

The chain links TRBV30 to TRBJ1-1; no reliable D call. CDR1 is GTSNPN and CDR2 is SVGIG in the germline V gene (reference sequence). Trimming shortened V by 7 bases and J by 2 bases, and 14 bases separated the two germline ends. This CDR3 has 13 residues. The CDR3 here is CAYCNLLNTEAFF. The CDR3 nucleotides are TGTGCCTATTGCAATTTGCTAAACACTGAAGCTTTCTTT.

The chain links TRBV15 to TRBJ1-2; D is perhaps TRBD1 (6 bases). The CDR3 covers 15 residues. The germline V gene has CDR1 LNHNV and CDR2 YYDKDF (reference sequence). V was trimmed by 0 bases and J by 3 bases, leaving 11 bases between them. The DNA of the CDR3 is TGTGCCACCAGCAGAGATCCCGGGGGGCACTATGGCTACACCTTC. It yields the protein CATSRDPGGHYGYTF.